Included here is one T cell receptor beta chain sequence, with context. Only a few counts were recorded for this clonotype. What this receptor recognizes is not known. No much larger clonotype is one base removed from it; base qualities were not supplied. The sample belongs to a study of CD8 T cells in ankylosing spondylitis (TCRdb year 2017). Regarding the study in general: T cell receptor beta repertoires were profiled in healthy donors and ankylosing spondylitis patients so that disease-linked TCR variants could be found. Peripheral blood samples were taken, and synovial fluid was additionally collected from ankylosing spondylitis patients. The full study cohort was made up of 25 to 30 ankylosing spondylitis patients and 95 to 130 healthy donors.

Instrument used: Illumina HiSeq 2500. Quantitative 5'-RACE with molecular barcodes was used to prepare TCR beta libraries. Processing in the source paper ran as follows. A new computational method based on a probabilistic model of VDJ rearrangement was used to identify disease-linked TCR variants. Through fastp at Q25 and MiXCR, TCRdb rebuilt clones from the public reads, retaining in-frame beta chains. Rows with one shared CDR3 protein collapse into an entry with the most common genes and DNA. V and J calls and clone size were set by TCRdb, not the authors. For this sample there are roughly 700,000 distinct CDR3 sequences; around 19% appear just once. The ten largest make up under 20% of the sample. The study at large found these results: The disease-linked clones had a CD8+ phenotype and were found at relatively low frequencies in peripheral blood. Significant enrichment of the disease-linked clones was reported in matched synovial fluid samples from ankylosing spondylitis patients. Some motif variants had previously been reported in the synovial fluid and blood of reactive arthritis patients, which suggests shared mechanisms of disease initiation. Blood from ankylosing spondylitis patients appeared to be characterized by a TCR beta motif composed of under 10 highly homologous amino acid variants.

V ends up 4 bases short and J 7 bases short, with an unmatched junction base count of 12. The germline V gene specifies LGHNA as CDR1 and YNFKEQ as CDR2. The CDR3 runs 17 amino acids, cysteine and phenylalanine included. CDR3 DNA is the only sequence kept; it has 51 bases, read in frame from the first base. The rearranged chain carries TRBV4-2 and TRBJ1-4; 10 nucleotides in the junction match TRBD1. The sequencing sample was made of blood, either unsorted or a sorted T cell fraction (not recorded which). The sequence was collected from a male donor with ankylosing spondylitis. The CDR3 region has the sequence CASSPRDRGEGGEKLFF. The DNA is TGTGCCAGCAGCCCCCGGGACAGGGGAGAAGGTGGTGAAAAACTGTTTTTT.